Following are 26 T cell receptor beta chains from one sample sequenced in a study of T cell responses to AZD1222 COVID-19 vaccine. The method was immunoSEQ multiplex PCR; TCRdb's version includes in-frame clones alone and lacks a portion of them. Found here are more than 150,000 clones, 70% to 90% of them singletons; the top ten hold approximately 6.6%. Sample: peripheral blood, taken after recovery from COVID-19. The receptor source for this set is an adult who had recovered from COVID-19.

The chain combines TRBV4-2 with TRBJ2-2; no clear D. The ends were cut back, 0 bases at V and 0 bases at J, with 2 bases in the middle. This CDR3 contains 14 residues. CDR1 LGHNA and CDR2 YNFKEQ come from the germline V gene. The CDR3, as DNA: TGTGCCAGCAGCCAAGATCCGAACACCGGGGAGCTGTTTTTT. Its translation: CASSQDPNTGELFF.

This chain connects TRBV5-1 to TRBJ2-5; the D gene could be TRBD1 or TRBD2 (5 bases each). Deletions cut 2 bases from V and 2 bases from J, with 13 bases between. The CDR3 spans 15 residues. Germline assignment: CDR1 SGHRS and CDR2 YFSETQ. The CDR3 region is CASSLSGTTQETQYF. DNA of the CDR3: TGCGCCAGCAGCTTATCCGGGACGACTCAAGAGACCCAGTACTTC.

The chain uses TRBV5-6 and TRBJ1-5, with D perhaps matching TRBD1 (5 bases). The CDR3 has 17 residues. Trimming removed 4 bases from V and 6 bases from J, with 23 bases in between. Germline assignment: CDR1 SGHDT and CDR2 YYEEEE. Here the CDR3 reads CASSIHLGEGSGQPQHF. As DNA, the CDR3 is TGTGCCAGCAGCATCCATCTAGGGGAAGGAAGTGGTCAGCCCCAGCATTTT. Looking up the rest from reference TRBV5-6 and TRBJ1-5 gives the full variable domain: DAGVTQSPTHLIKTRGQQVTLRCSPKSGHDTVSWYQQALGQGPQFIFQYYEEEERQRGNFPDRFSGHQFPNYSSELNVNALLLGDSALYLCASSIHLGEGSGQPQHFGDGTRLSIL.

This chain joins TRBV7-8 and TRBJ2-1, with 15 bases identical to TRBD2. The CDR3 is made up of 16 amino acids. The V segment lost 4 bases and the J segment 6 bases; nucleotides outside the gene matches: 4. From germline, CDR1 is SGHVS and CDR2 FQNEAQ. The CDR3 DNA sequence: TGTGCCAGCAGCTGGACTAGCGGGGGGGATGTCAATGAGCAGTTCTTC. Its protein is CASSWTSGGDVNEQFF.

The chain uses TRBV5-4 and TRBJ2-5; 8 nucleotides line up with TRBD1. In germline, CDR1 is SGHNT, CDR2 YYREEE (reference sequence). Losses at the gene ends were 4 bases for V and 3 bases for J; bases not matched to a gene: 11. The CDR3 spans 16 residues. CDR3 nucleotide sequence: TGTGCCAGCAGCCCTTGGACAGGGCTGACTAAAGAGACCCAGTACTTC. It encodes CASSPWTGLTKETQYF.

The V call is TRBV6-1, the J call TRBJ1-5, with TRBD1 matching 7 bases. The junction had 9 bases not matched to a gene; V was cut back by 2 bases and J by 2 bases. Looked up from germline, CDR1 is MNHNS and CDR2 is SASEGT. CDR3 size: 17 residues. The chain's CDR3 is CASSEIGGGWGNQPQHF. CDR3 nucleotides: TGTGCCAGCAGTGAAATAGGGGGCGGGTGGGGCAATCAGCCCCAGCATTTT.

The chain combines TRBV7-3 with TRBJ2-3, with 10 bases aligning to TRBD2. Germline V gene lookup returns CDR1 SGHTA and CDR2 FQGTGA. The V segment lost 5 bases and the J segment 8 bases; nucleotides outside the gene matches: 16. The CDR3 length is 17 residues. The CDR3 bases are TGTGCCAGCAGCCCCCGAATAGCGGGAGGCCCTGGGAGTACGCAGTATTTT. Translated, it gives CASSPRIAGGPGSTQYF.

By its share, this clone is medium-sized. J is TRBJ2-1 and V is TRBV7-9; 10 bases fit TRBD1. Germline CDR1 SEHNR, CDR2 FQNEAQ (reference sequence). This CDR3 has 15 residues. The trim removed 5 bases at V and 6 bases at J, leaving 7 bases unmatched. The CDR3 nucleotides are TGTGCCAGCAGCCCTGGACAGGGGGACGTCAATGAGCAGTTCTTC. It codes for CASSPGQGDVNEQFF.

The chain combines TRBV15 with TRBJ2-7, with a weak D call TRBD1 (7 bases). The CDR3 is 15 amino acids. V was shortened by 1 base and J by 5 bases, with 15 bases between the two germline ends. Germline V lookup: CDR1 LNHNV, CDR2 YYDKDF (reference sequence). The CDR3: CATSRVRRGLHEQYF. In nucleotides, the CDR3 is TGTGCCACCAGCAGAGTACGGAGGGGGCTGCACGAGCAGTACTTC.

The chain links TRBV7-6 to TRBJ2-5; D unclear. V was clipped by 1 base and J by 5 bases, with 8 bases between them. The CDR3 is 13 residues long. Germline values: CDR1 SGHVS, CDR2 FNYEAQ. The CDR3, as DNA: TGTGCCAGCAGCTTAGTTCTACGCGAGACCCAGTACTTC. This sequence encodes CASSLVLRETQYF.

The chain couples TRBV7-6 to TRBJ2-5; tentatively, D is TRBD1 (6 bases). V lost 5 bases and J lost 1, with 14 bases in between. CDR1 is SGHVS and CDR2 is FNYEAQ in the germline V gene. This CDR3 has 15 amino acids. CDR3 residues: CASSAIRTAQETQYF. The CDR3 nucleotides read TGTGCCAGCAGCGCTATACGGACAGCCCAAGAGACCCAGTACTTC. Filled out from reference TRBV7-6 and TRBJ2-5, the complete variable domain reads GAGVSQSPRYKVTKRGQDVALRCDPISGHVSLYWYRQALGQGPEFLTYFNYEAQQDKSGLPNDRFSAERPEGSISTLTIQRTEQRDSAMYRCASSAIRTAQETQYFGPGTRLLVL.

This chain links TRBV15 with TRBJ1-1; TRBD1 is a possible D gene (5 bases). Germline V gene sequence: CDR1 LNHNV, CDR2 YYDKDF (reference sequence). This CDR3 contains 16 residues. The germline V and J ends were trimmed by 2 bases and 6 bases, with 19 bases remaining between them. The CDR3 DNA reads as TGTGCCACCAGCAGAAGTTGGGACCCGGTTGATCCTGAAGCTTTCTTT. Protein product: CATSRSWDPVDPEAFF.

V and J are TRBV2 and TRBJ2-7; 7 bases match TRBD1. Germline values: CDR1 SNHLY, CDR2 FYNNEI. This CDR3 is built from 14 residues. V trimming: 7 bases; J trimming: 0 bases; junction bases outside the gene matches: 6. CDR3 in amino acids: CASKRGLSSYEQYF. The CDR3 region has the DNA TGTGCCAGCAAAAGGGGGCTGAGCTCCTACGAGCAGTACTTC.

V and J are TRBV7-8 and TRBJ1-6; tentative D call: TRBD1 (5 bases). The CDR3 covers 14 residues. The V gene's germline CDR1 is SGHVS and CDR2 FQNEAQ. V dropped 5 bases and J dropped 6 bases, with 11 bases sitting between them. The CDR3 is CASSGGFGNSPLHF. The CDR3 DNA sequence: TGTGCCAGCAGCGGGGGGTTCGGTAATTCACCCCTCCACTTT.

This chain links TRBV4-3 with TRBJ1-4, with TRBD1 as a possible D gene (5 bases). The CDR3 totals 15 residues. From germline, CDR1 is LGHNA and CDR2 YSLEER. The V end lost 0 bases, the J end lost 5 bases, and 10 bases lay between the germline ends. In nucleotides, the CDR3 is TGCGCCAGCAGCCAAGATGGGGGGAACAATGAAAAACTGTTTTTT. Its translation: CASSQDGGNNEKLFF.

This clone appeared a few times. This chain links TRBV4-2 with TRBJ2-3; 9 bases agree with TRBD1. With 7 bases clipped from V and 0 bases from J, the junction kept 2 bases outside the gene matches. Germline V lookup: CDR1 LGHNA, CDR2 YNFKEQ. CDR3 length: 14 residues. For the CDR3, the DNA is TGTGCCAGCAAGGGACAGGGTAGCACAGATACGCAGTATTTT. Protein: CASKGQGSTDTQYF.

This clone has a single count. The J gene is TRBJ2-3, the V gene TRBV27; D might be TRBD1 (6 bases). Germline V gene lookup returns CDR1 MNHEY and CDR2 SMNVEV (reference sequence). V gave up 2 bases and J gave up 0 bases, with 12 bases separating them. This CDR3 is built from 16 residues. This chain's CDR3 is CASSLGARGSTDTQYF. The CDR3 bases are TGTGCCAGCAGTTTAGGGGCGAGGGGGAGCACAGATACGCAGTATTTT.

V usage is TRBV27 and J usage is TRBJ2-2; D remains ambiguous. Per germline, CDR1 MNHEY and CDR2 SMNVEV (reference sequence). CDR3 length equals 14 residues. Trimming left V 3 bases short and J 6 bases short, with 11 bases between. CDR3: CASSLLGWAGELFF. In nucleotides, the CDR3 is TGTGCCAGCAGTTTGTTAGGGTGGGCCGGGGAGCTGTTTTTT.

The J gene is TRBJ1-2, the V gene TRBV10-1; D possibly corresponds to TRBD1 (6 bases). Germline CDR1 and CDR2: WNHNN and SYGVQD (reference sequence). CDR3 size: 18 residues. The V gene lost 6 bases and the J gene lost 0 bases, with 23 bases spanning the gap. The CDR3 loop is CASRRNLHGGPANYGYTF. In DNA, the CDR3 is TGCGCCAGCAGGAGGAACCTACACGGGGGCCCCGCTAACTATGGCTACACCTTC.

The chain joins TRBV28 to TRBJ2-7, with a tentative D call TRBD1 (6 bases). V lost 8 bases to trimming and J lost 5 bases, with 13 bases between them. Looked up from germline, CDR1 is MDHEN and CDR2 is SYDVKM. The CDR3 runs to 12 residues. CDR3 sequence (DNA): TGTGCCAGCGGTGGACAGTGGAACGAGCAGTACTTC. It yields the protein CASGGQWNEQYF.

The V and J genes are TRBV12-3 or TRBV12-4 and TRBJ2-1, with 12 bases identical to TRBD2. The V gene end was trimmed by 5 bases and the J gene end by 16 bases; junction bases not matched to a gene: 6. CDR3 length: 12 amino acids. The CDR3, as DNA: TGTGCCAGCAGTCCTAGCGGGAGGGCCGATTTCTTC. It yields the protein CASSPSGRADFF.

J is TRBJ1-2 and V is TRBV28; D is ambiguous. In germline, CDR1 is MDHEN, CDR2 SYDVKM. The CDR3 totals 13 residues. V lost 1 base and J lost 8, with 11 bases in between. The CDR3 sequence: CASSLSSSRGYTF. The CDR3 DNA reads TGTGCCAGCAGTTTATCTAGCAGTAGAGGCTACACCTTC.

The chain couples TRBV4-1 to TRBJ1-5, with D tentatively TRBD1 (5 bases). V was trimmed by 1 base and J by 2 bases, leaving 9 bases between them. Germline V gene data show CDR1 as MGHRA and CDR2 as YSYEKL. The CDR3 consists of 15 residues. The CDR3 region has the DNA TGCGCCAGCAGCCAAGCAGGGAGTGGCAATCAGCCCCAGCATTTT. Protein: CASSQAGSGNQPQHF.

This clone is a singleton in its sample. The CDR3 loop is CASSSGRRYEQYF. The CDR3 DNA sequence: TGCGCCAGCAGCTCCGGTCGGCGCTACGAGCAGTACTTC. The chain combines TRBV5-1 with TRBJ2-7; D call uncertain. Trimming cost V 3 bases and J 3 bases, with 10 bases left between them. CDR1 SGHRS and CDR2 YFSETQ come from the germline V gene. This CDR3 has 13 residues.

This clone occurred a few times. This rearrangement joins TRBV5-4 to TRBJ1-6; D unclear. This CDR3 has 14 residues. Trimming took off 3 bases at V and 7 bases at J, with 11 bases between the two ends. Germline loops: CDR1 SGHNT, CDR2 YYREEE (reference sequence). CDR3 DNA sequence: TGTGCCAGCAGCTCTCTAGGGCAGAATTCACCCCTCCACTTT. Encoded protein: CASSSLGQNSPLHF.

This chain connects TRBV7-2 to TRBJ2-1; no reliable D call. V was pared by 1 base and J by 2 bases, with 9 bases between. Germline CDR1 and CDR2: SGHTA and FQGNSA. The CDR3 extends over 15 amino acids. The CDR3 region has the DNA TGTGCCAGCAGCTTAGGAACAAATACCTACAATGAGCAGTTCTTC. Translated: CASSLGTNTYNEQFF.